A single TCR beta chain is shown here with its context. The data were obtained in a study of blood T cell repertoires in COVID-19. Study-wide context: Sources were T cells, B-cell-depleted T cells, or PBMCs; the material itself was cDNA or gDNA.

This CDR3 has 19 residues. The junction had 10 bases not matched to a gene; V was cut back by 1 base and J by 0 bases. Germline V lookup: CDR1 SGHRS, CDR2 YFSETQ. Only in-frame clones appear in the TCRdb table, and some are missing; sequencing was by immunoSEQ multiplex PCR. The data show some 51,000 clones, approximately 90% seen once. The sample comprised peripheral blood. The receptor was isolated from a man aged 50-60 years with acute or convalescent COVID-19. The chain combines TRBV5-1 with TRBJ2-3; 11 bases line up with TRBD2. This CDR3 is CASSLSFLAGGSSTDTQYF. For the CDR3, the DNA is TGCGCCAGCAGCTTGTCGTTTCTAGCGGGGGGTTCTAGCACAGATACGCAGTATTTT.